This T cell receptor (beta chain) was sequenced in a study of T cell responses to AZD1222 COVID-19 vaccine. Sequencing was performed with immunoSEQ multiplex PCR; in TCRdb, only in-frame clones are kept and a portion is missing. The repertoire has 110,000 or so clones, roughly 84% of them found once; the top ten carry more than 15%. Trimming removed 4 bases from V and 8 bases from J, with 18 bases in between. From germline, CDR1 is MNHEY and CDR2 SMNVEV (reference sequence). The CDR3 spans 16 residues. Overall study findings and caveats: Donors skewed white British and female; clonal diversity was possibly underestimated. Vaccine-associated CD4 TCRs ranged over spike, dominating at 160-218 and 743-854. Baseline seropositivity occurred in only a handful of AZD1222 recipients.

Of note for this clone: Its antigen is undetermined.

Sample: peripheral blood, taken on day 0 of AZD1222 vaccination. J is TRBJ1-6 and V is TRBV27, with D tentatively TRBD1 (5 bases). This TCR derives from an adult in good health. CDR3 bases: TGTGCCAGCAGTTCCCATTCAGGGAACCTACATTCACCCCTCCACTTT. This sequence encodes CASSSHSGNLHSPLHF.